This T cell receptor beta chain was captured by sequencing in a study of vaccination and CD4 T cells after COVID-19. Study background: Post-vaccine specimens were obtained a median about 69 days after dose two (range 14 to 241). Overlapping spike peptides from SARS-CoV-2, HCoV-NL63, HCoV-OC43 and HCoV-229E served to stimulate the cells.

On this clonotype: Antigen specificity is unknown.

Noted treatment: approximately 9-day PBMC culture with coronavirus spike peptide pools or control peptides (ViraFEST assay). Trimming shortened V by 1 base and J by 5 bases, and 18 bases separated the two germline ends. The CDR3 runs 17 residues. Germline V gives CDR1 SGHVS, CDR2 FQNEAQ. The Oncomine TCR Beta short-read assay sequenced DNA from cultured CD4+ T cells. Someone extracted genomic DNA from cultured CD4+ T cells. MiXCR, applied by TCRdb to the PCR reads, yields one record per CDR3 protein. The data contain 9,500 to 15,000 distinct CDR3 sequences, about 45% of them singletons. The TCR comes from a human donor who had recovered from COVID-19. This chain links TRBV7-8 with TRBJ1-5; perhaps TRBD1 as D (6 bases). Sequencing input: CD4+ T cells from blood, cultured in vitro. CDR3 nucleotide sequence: TGTGCCAGCAGCTTAGAAATTCGGACAGCTAACTATCAGCCCCAGCATTTT. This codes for CASSLEIRTANYQPQHF.